These 16 T cell receptor beta chains were all obtained from the same sample, sequenced in a study of blood T cell repertoires in COVID-19. Generated by immunoSEQ multiplex PCR, the TCRdb table keeps only in-frame clones and is missing some. The sample includes around 200,000 clones, 85% to 90% of them seen just once. The source material was PBMCs or T cells enriched from blood (not recorded which). These receptors were obtained from a man younger than 45 who had recovered from COVID-19.

The chain employs TRBV28 and TRBJ2-3; 7 bases are a match to TRBD2. The germline V gene has CDR1 MDHEN and CDR2 SYDVKM. The CDR3 has 19 amino acids. J lost 1 base, V lost 6 bases, and 19 bases had no gene match. This CDR3 reads CASSSTGSGAGEGTDTQYF. CDR3 DNA sequence: TGTGCCAGCAGCTCGACGGGGAGTGGCGCGGGAGAAGGCACAGATACGCAGTATTTT.

The chain links TRBV15 to TRBJ1-5; D call uncertain. This CDR3 has 16 amino acids. Looked up from germline, CDR1 is LNHNV and CDR2 is YYDKDF (reference sequence). The V end lost 0 bases, the J end lost 1 base, and 10 bases lay between the germline ends. The CDR3: CATSRDQGGSNQPQHF. CDR3 DNA sequence: TGTGCCACCAGCAGAGATCAAGGCGGAAGCAATCAGCCCCAGCATTTT.

V is TRBV5-3 and J is TRBJ1-2, with 7 bases aligning to TRBD1. TRBV5-3 is an ORF, with its function uncertain. This CDR3 region has 14 residues. V lost 5 bases and J lost 4; bases outside the gene matches: 8. This CDR3 reads CARSSRDRLYGYTF. In nucleotides, the CDR3 is TGTGCCAGAAGTTCTCGGGACAGACTCTATGGCTACACCTTC.

This clone has only one observation. The chain is built from TRBV5-1 and TRBJ2-7; 9 bases align to TRBD2. Looked up from germline, CDR1 is SGHRS and CDR2 is YFSETQ. CDR3 length: 14 amino acids. Trimming cost V 0 bases and J 4 bases; bases outside gene matches: 2. The CDR3 DNA is TGCGCCAGCAGCTTGGTAGCGGGGGAGTACGAGCAGTACTTC. Translated: CASSLVAGEYEQYF. Full variable domain (rest looked up from reference TRBV5-1 and TRBJ2-7): KAGVTQTPRYLIKTRGQQVTLSCSPISGHRSVSWYQQTPGQGLQFLFEYFSETQRNKGNFPGRFSGRQFSNSRSEMNVSTLELGDSALYLCASSLVAGEYEQYFGPGTRLTVT.

The gene calls are TRBV6-5 and TRBJ2-5; D possibly corresponds to TRBD1 (6 bases). V shed 6 bases and J shed 4 bases, with 18 bases lying between them. Germline loops: CDR1 MNHEY, CDR2 SVGAGI. The CDR3 is 15 residues long. The CDR3 sequence is CASRRGSWGAETQYF. CDR3 bases: TGTGCCAGCAGGAGGGGGTCGTGGGGCGCAGAGACCCAGTACTTC.

The chain carries TRBV7-2 and TRBJ2-3; 10 bases are a match to TRBD2. Unmatched junction bases numbered 10, after V lost 5 bases and J lost 5 bases. The CDR3 extends over 16 amino acids. Germline V gene sequence: CDR1 SGHTA, CDR2 FQGNSA. CDR3: CASSIRTSGGGDTQYF. The CDR3 bases are TGTGCCAGCAGCATTCGGACTAGCGGAGGGGGAGATACGCAGTATTTT.

This chain uses TRBV27 with TRBJ1-2; D might be TRBD1 (5 bases). Germline CDR1 is MNHEY and CDR2 is SMNVEV (reference sequence). V shed 8 bases and J shed 0 bases, with 19 bases lying between them. The CDR3 runs to 16 residues. This CDR3 reads CASSRGLGTTNYGYTF. In nucleotides, the CDR3 is TGTGCCAGCTCTCGGGGACTTGGGACTACTAACTATGGCTACACCTTC.

The CDR3 loop is CASSQEYSNQPQHF. CDR3 sequence (DNA): TGCGCCAGCAGCCAAGAGTATAGCAATCAGCCCCAGCATTTT. The rearrangement joins TRBV4-1 to TRBJ1-5; no definite D call. V shed 0 bases and J shed 0 bases, with 3 bases lying between them. The CDR3 extends over 14 amino acids. Germline lookup yields CDR1 MGHRA and CDR2 YSYEKL.

The chain carries TRBV19 and TRBJ2-3, with D tentatively TRBD2 (5 bases). Germline assignment: CDR1 LNHDA and CDR2 SQIVND (reference sequence). The V end was cut by 3 bases, the J end by 5 bases, with 15 bases between. This CDR3 spans 15 amino acids. The CDR3 is CASSISVGVGDTQYF. The CDR3 bases are TGTGCCAGTAGTATTAGTGTGGGAGTGGGAGATACGCAGTATTTT.

The CDR3, as DNA: TGCGCCAGCAGCCAAGATAGTTGGCAGGGGGCCACCGGGGAGCTGTTTTTT. Its protein product is CASSQDSWQGATGELFF. This chain links TRBV4-1 with TRBJ2-2; 8 nucleotides match TRBD1. From germline, CDR1 is MGHRA and CDR2 YSYEKL. The CDR3 totals 17 residues. The J segment lost 4 bases and the V segment lost 0 bases, leaving 7 bases of the junction unmatched.

The chain joins TRBV28 to TRBJ1-6, with 8 bases identical to TRBD1. Per germline, CDR1 MDHEN and CDR2 SYDVKM. Trimming cost V 6 bases and J 9 bases; bases outside gene matches: 7. The CDR3 is made up of 14 amino acids. The CDR3 protein is CASRYGTGSSPLHF. DNA for the CDR3: TGTGCCAGCAGGTACGGGACAGGAAGTTCACCCCTCCACTTT.

CDR3 bases: TGTGCCAGCAGCTCGGGACAGGGCTCCTACGAGCAGTACTTC. Amino acid sequence: CASSSGQGSYEQYF. The V gene is TRBV5-4, the J gene TRBJ2-7; TRBD1 matches at 9 bases. The CDR3 runs to 14 residues. Germline CDR1 SGHNT, CDR2 YYREEE (reference sequence). V shed 3 bases and J 0 bases; nucleotides not matched to a gene: 1.

The CDR3 is CSVGQGLGEQYF. The CDR3 DNA sequence: TGCAGCGTCGGACAGGGCCTGGGGGAGCAGTACTTC. The chain uses TRBV29-1 and TRBJ2-7; TRBD1 matches at 8 bases. This CDR3 spans 12 amino acids. Per the germline V gene, CDR1 is SQVTM and CDR2 is ANQGSEA. V was pared by 6 bases and J by 7 bases, with 8 bases of the junction left unmatched.

The chain has TRBV18 and TRBJ2-2; 9 nucleotides align to TRBD1. V shed 4 bases and J 5 bases; nucleotides not matched to a gene: 5. Germline CDR1 KGHSH, CDR2 LQKENI. This CDR3 has 15 residues. The CDR3 protein is CASSLAGTGTGELFF. As DNA, the CDR3 is TGTGCCAGCTCACTGGCCGGGACAGGGACCGGGGAGCTGTTTTTT.

This clone was observed a single time. V is TRBV9 and J is TRBJ2-5; D gene ambiguous. The germline V gene encodes CDR1 SGDLS and CDR2 YYNGEE. This CDR3 contains 17 residues. With 0 bases removed from V and 2 bases from J, the gap between germline ends came to 17 bases. The CDR3 nucleotides are TGTGCCAGCAGCGTAGATAGCAGTGCCCTTTTTCAAGAGACCCAGTACTTC. It codes for CASSVDSSALFQETQYF.

The rearrangement uses TRBV9 and TRBJ1-5; TRBD1 is a possible D gene (6 bases). Germline V CDR1 and CDR2: SGDLS, YYNGEE. V was shortened by 3 bases and J by 0 bases, with 10 bases between the two germline ends. The CDR3 spans 15 residues. CDR3 protein: CASSAGQHSNQPQHF. The CDR3 nucleotides are TGTGCCAGCAGCGCAGGACAGCATAGCAATCAGCCCCAGCATTTT.